This T cell receptor beta chain stems from a study of human T cells and chemical hapten exposure. General study findings and limits: Alopecia in all donors means immunity may differ from healthy individuals. The formation of large CDR3 similarity clusters by expanded TCRs significantly exceeded that of controls. There was no change with DPC sensitization in TCRs above 1 in 1000 frequency.

What the library attached to individual cDNA molecules were unique molecular identifiers. Each CDR3 protein gets one entry after TCRdb re-called the RACE reads with MiXCR. The sample yields under 200,000 distinct CDR3 sequences, about 14% seen once. The germline V gene has CDR1 LGHNA and CDR2 YNFKEQ. The CDR3 is 12 residues long. The ends were cut back, 8 bases at V and 2 bases at J, with 9 bases in the middle. Note on this clonotype: What it binds is not known.

Time point noted: patch test 1, 2 weeks after DPC sensitization. Treatment specified: therapeutic diphenylcyclopropenone sensitization with weekly scalp DPC. Sequencing was performed on whole blood, taken in connection with sensitization to the hapten diphenylcyclopropenone (DPC). The clonotype originates from a woman between 25 and 40 years old with alopecia areata. Some clones in this sample may be carry-over from other donors' samples. This sequence joins TRBV4-2 and TRBJ2-5, with D maybe TRBD2 (6 bases). CDR3 sequence (DNA): TGTGCCAGCCGGGACTTACAAGAGACCCAGTACTTC. This gives the protein CASRDLQETQYF.